This T cell receptor beta chain derives from a study of CD8+ T cells in alopecia areata. A word on this clone: What it binds is unknown.

Broader study findings: Scalp data also include sequences from resident alphabeta T cells of normal skin. Patients shared TCRs less clearly than mice did, possibly owing to HLA. Normal scalp had lower clonality than lesional scalp, with alopecia totalis/universalis lesions showing this most strongly.

Germline CDR1 SNHLY, CDR2 FYNNEI. Trimming cost V 4 bases and J 4 bases, with 10 bases left between them. The length of the CDR3 is 13 residues. RNA was isolated and reverse transcribed to cDNA, the sequencing template. Assay: immunoSEQ multiplex PCR; the TCRdb copy retains only in-frame clones and omits some. Of some 160,000 clones listed, less than 65% are singletons. PBMCs served as the source from which CD4+ and CD8+ T cells were sorted. The chain links TRBV2 to TRBJ1-1; D ambiguous. This sequence was found in a human donor in good health. Material: CD8+ T cells sorted from blood. CDR3 bases: TGTGCCAGCAGTGCAGGAAAGGTCACTGAAGCTTTCTTT. Protein sequence: CASSAGKVTEAFF. The full variable domain, in which reference TRBV2 and TRBJ1-1 provide the parts outside the CDR3, is EPEVTQTPSHQVTQMGQEVILRCVPISNHLYFYWYRQILGQKVEFLVSFYNNEISEKSEIFDDQFSVERPDGSNFTLKIRSTKLEDSAMYFCASSAGKVTEAFFGQGTRLTVV.